The clone carrying this T cell receptor beta chain was recorded a few times. Its antigen is unidentified. This record belongs to a study of T-cell reconstitution after alpha-beta-depleted transplantation in children. Unique molecular identifiers were incorporated into the prepared TCRbeta library. MiXCR, applied by TCRdb to the PCR reads, yields one record per CDR3 protein. The top ten clones hold approximately 11% of a sample with some 310,000 distinct CDR3 sequences, about a quarter of them seen once. Study-wide results and caveats: Newly generated T cells supplied most T-cell counts and diversity one year post-transplant.

The starting material was PBMCs, mostly from graft donor cells, obtained 180 days after TCRalphabeta/CD19-depleted stem cell transplant. This TCR came from a male patient younger than 18 who had a stem cell transplant for acute lymphoblastic leukemia, so the T cells may come from the graft donor.

The CDR3 DNA follows: TGCAGTGCTAGGGACCACCAGAACACCGGGGAGCTGTTTTTT. Its translation is CSARDHQNTGELFF. The V call is TRBV20-1, the J call TRBJ2-2; D is undetermined. V gave up 3 bases and J gave up 1 base, with 9 bases separating them. From germline, CDR1 is DFQATT and CDR2 SNEGSKA (reference sequence). The CDR3 spans 14 residues.